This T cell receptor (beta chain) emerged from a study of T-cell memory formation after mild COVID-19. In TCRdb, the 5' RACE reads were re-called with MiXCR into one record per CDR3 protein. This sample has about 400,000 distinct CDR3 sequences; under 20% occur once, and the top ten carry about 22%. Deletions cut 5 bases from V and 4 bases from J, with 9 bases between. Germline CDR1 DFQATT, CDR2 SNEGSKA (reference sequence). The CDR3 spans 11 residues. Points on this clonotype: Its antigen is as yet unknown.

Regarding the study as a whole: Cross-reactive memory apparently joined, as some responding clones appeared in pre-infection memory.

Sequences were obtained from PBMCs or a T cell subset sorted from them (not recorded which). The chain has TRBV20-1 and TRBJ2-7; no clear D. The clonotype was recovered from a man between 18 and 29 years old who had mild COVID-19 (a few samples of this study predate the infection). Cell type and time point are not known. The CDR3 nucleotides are TGCAGTGCTTCCCCAGGTTACGAGCAGTACGTC. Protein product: CSASPGYEQYV.